This TCR beta chain was identified in a study of blood T cells in healthy people across ages. Overall study context: Per two T cells, template switching captured roughly one barcoded beta molecule. Overall study results and limits: Since the PBMCs were unsorted, naive and antigen-experienced cells could not be conclusively compared. Per million T cells, the diversity of TCR beta decreased roughly linearly as age advanced.

About this clonotype itself: The antigen is not known.

The study isolated at least 7 million PBMCs from each sample. A J-beta primer mix and a sample-barcoded 5' primer were used in a second PCR of about 7 to 12 cycles. One entry per CDR3 protein results from TCRdb running MiXCR on the 5' RACE reads. Found here are about 1.5 million distinct CDR3 sequences, around 39% of them singletons; the top ten hold 7.9%. Per the germline V gene, CDR1 is MGHDK and CDR2 is SYGVNS. The CDR3 spans 12 residues. Trimming stripped 7 bases from V and 0 bases from J, with 3 bases between. This clonotype was obtained from a young woman in good health. The chain recombines TRBV25-1 with TRBJ1-4; D gene ambiguous. The specimen sequenced was blood. For the CDR3, the DNA is TGTGCCAGCAAATCAACTAATGAAAAACTGTTTTTT. Protein sequence: CASKSTNEKLFF.